A single TCR beta chain is shown here with its context. The antigen remains undetermined. Using a J-beta primer mix together with a sample-barcoded 5' primer, a second PCR was run for about 6 to 11 cycles. TCRdb called the 5' RACE reads again in MiXCR, with one record for every CDR3 protein. The table includes 500,000 to 700,000 distinct CDR3 sequences, under 30% detected once. These data come from a study of blood T cells in healthy people across ages. General study results and limits: The study found more naive CD4+ cells and higher diversity in long-lived than aged donors. Age brought a roughly linear fall in TCR beta diversity measured per million T cells.

The germline V gene has CDR1 SQVTM and CDR2 ANQGSEA. Trimming stripped 6 bases from V and 1 base from J, with 12 bases between. The CDR3 consists of 13 residues. Sequenced: blood. The receptor's source is a woman of 80 years or more in good health. V usage is TRBV29-1 and J usage is TRBJ1-1; D ambiguous. The CDR3 protein is CSVSRSGNTEAFF. The CDR3 nucleotides read TGCAGCGTCAGTAGATCAGGGAACACTGAAGCTTTCTTT. Looking up the rest from reference TRBV29-1 and TRBJ1-1 gives the full variable domain: SAVISQKPSRDICQRGTSLTIQCQVDSQVTMMFWYRQQPGQSLTLIATANQGSEATYESGFVIDKFPISRPNLTFSTLTVSNMSPEDSSIYLCSVSRSGNTEAFFGQGTRLTVV.